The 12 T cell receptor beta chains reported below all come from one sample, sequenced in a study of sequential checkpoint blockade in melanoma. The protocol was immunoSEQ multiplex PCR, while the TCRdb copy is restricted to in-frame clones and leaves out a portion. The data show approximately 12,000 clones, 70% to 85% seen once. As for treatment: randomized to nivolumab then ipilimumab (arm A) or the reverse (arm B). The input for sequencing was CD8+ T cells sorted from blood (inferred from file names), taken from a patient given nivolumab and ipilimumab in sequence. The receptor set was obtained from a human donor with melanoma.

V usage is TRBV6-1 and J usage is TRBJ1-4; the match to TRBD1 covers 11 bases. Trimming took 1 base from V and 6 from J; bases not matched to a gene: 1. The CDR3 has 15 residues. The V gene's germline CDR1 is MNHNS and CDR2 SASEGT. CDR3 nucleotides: TGTGCCAGCAGTGAAGGGACAGGGGGCTATGAAAAACTGTTTTTT. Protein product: CASSEGTGGYEKLFF.

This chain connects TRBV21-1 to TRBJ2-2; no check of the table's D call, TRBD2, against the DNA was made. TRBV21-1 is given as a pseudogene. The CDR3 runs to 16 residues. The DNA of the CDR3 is TGTGCCAGCAGCACCACGGCCCGGGGGGGCACCGGGGAGCTGTTTTTT. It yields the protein CASSTTARGGTGELFF.

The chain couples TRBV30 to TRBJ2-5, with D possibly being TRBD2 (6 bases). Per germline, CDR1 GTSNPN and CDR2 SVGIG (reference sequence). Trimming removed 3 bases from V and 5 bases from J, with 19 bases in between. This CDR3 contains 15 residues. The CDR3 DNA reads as TGTGCCTGGAGCCTTCTAGGCCTGGCGGGGGAGACCCAGTACTTC. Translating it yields CAWSLLGLAGETQYF.

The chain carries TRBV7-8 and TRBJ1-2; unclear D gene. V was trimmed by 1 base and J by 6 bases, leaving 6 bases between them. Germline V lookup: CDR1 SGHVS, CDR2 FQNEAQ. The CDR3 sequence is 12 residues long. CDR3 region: CASSLGQNGYTF. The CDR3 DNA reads TGTGCCAGCAGCTTAGGTCAAAATGGCTACACCTTC.

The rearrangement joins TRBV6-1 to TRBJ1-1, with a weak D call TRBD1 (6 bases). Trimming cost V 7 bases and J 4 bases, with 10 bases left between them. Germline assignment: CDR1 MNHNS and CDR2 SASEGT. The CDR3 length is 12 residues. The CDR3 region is CASNPRGTEAFF. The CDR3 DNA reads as TGTGCCAGCAACCCCAGGGGCACTGAAGCTTTCTTT.

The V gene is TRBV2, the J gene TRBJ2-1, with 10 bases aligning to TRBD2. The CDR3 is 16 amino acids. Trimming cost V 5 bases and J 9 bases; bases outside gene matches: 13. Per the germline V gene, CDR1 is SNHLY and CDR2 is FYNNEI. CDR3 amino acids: CASSPPPGTSAGEQFF. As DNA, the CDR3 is TGTGCCAGCAGTCCCCCTCCTGGGACTAGCGCTGGTGAGCAGTTCTTC. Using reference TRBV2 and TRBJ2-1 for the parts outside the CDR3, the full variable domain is EPEVTQTPSHQVTQMGQEVILRCVPISNHLYFYWYRQILGQKVEFLVSFYNNEISEKSEIFDDQFSVERPDGSNFTLKIRSTKLEDSAMYFCASSPPPGTSAGEQFFGPGTRLTVL.

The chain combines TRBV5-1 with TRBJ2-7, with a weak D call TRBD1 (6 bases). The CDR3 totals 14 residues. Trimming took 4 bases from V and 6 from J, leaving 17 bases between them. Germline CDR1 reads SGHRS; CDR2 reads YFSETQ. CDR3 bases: TGCGCCAGCAGCCCCCCAACAGGGTTGTTCGAGCAGTACTTC. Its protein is CASSPPTGLFEQYF.

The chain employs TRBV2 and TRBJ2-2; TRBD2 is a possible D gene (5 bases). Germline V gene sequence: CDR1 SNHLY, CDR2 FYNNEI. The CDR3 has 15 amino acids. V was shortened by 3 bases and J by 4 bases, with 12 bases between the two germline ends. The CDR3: CASSEYDGGTGELFF. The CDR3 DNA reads TGTGCCAGCAGTGAGTACGACGGAGGCACCGGGGAGCTGTTTTTT.

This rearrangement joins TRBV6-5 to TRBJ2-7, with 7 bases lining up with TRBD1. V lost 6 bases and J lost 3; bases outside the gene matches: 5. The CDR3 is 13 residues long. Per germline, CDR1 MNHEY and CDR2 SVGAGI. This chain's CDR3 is CASSLRDSYEQYF. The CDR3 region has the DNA TGTGCCAGCAGCCTCCGGGACAGCTACGAGCAGTACTTC.

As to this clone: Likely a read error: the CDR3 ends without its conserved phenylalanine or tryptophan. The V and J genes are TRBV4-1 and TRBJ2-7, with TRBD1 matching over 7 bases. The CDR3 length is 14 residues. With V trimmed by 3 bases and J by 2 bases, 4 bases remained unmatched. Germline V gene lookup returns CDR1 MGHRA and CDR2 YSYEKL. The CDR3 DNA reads TGCGCCAGCAGCCAGCGACAGGGTACCTACGAGCAGTACTCC. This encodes CASSQRQGTYEQYS.

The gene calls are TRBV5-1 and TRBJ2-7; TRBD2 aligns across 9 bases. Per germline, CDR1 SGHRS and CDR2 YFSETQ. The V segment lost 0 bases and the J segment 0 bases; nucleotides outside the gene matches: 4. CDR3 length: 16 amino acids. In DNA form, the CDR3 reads TGCGCCAGCAGCTTGGGGACTAGCGATATCTCCTACGAGCAGTACTTC. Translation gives CASSLGTSDISYEQYF.

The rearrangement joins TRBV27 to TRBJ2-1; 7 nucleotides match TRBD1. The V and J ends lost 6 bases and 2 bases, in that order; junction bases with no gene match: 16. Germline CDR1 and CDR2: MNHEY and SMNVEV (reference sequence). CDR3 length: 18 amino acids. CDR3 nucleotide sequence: TGTGCCAGCAGCCTAGGGGGACAGCTCTCCGCTCCCTACAATGAGCAGTTCTTC. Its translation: CASSLGGQLSAPYNEQFF.